The subject of this entry is one TCR beta chain. Looked up from germline, CDR1 is SGHDT and CDR2 is YYEEEE. V was clipped by 8 bases and J by 1 base, with 9 bases between them. The CDR3 has 13 amino acids. This sample is part of a study of Ad26.COV2.S vaccination and SARS-CoV-2 variants. As for treatment: around 19 received Ad26.COV2.S at low or high dose, single or two shots; about 5 received placebo; per-sample allocation not given. Samples analyzed were those drawn on day 63 after the first vaccine or placebo injection. An Ad26 vector expressing Wuhan-strain SARS-CoV-2 spike served as the vaccine. Produced via immunoSEQ multiplex PCR; TCRdb's table is partial and in-frame only. The repertoire includes some 340,000 clones, around 84% of them detected once, and roughly 2.1% sits in the top ten.

The chain couples TRBV5-6 to TRBJ2-2; the D is unclear. The receptor's source is a person aged 18-60 years who received the Ad26.COV2.S COVID-19 vaccine or a placebo. The specimen was peripheral blood, collected in a trial of Ad26.COV2.S vaccine versus placebo. The chain's CDR3 is CASQYWNTGELFF. In nucleotides, the CDR3 is TGTGCCAGTCAATACTGGAACACCGGGGAGCTGTTTTTT.